This is a list of T cell receptor beta chains from one sample in a study of blood T cell repertoires in COVID-19. Sequenced by immunoSEQ multiplex PCR; TCRdb stores in-frame clones only, minus some. The table records 100,000 to 150,000 clones, 85% of them present only once. The sequenced sample consisted of peripheral blood. The receptors derive from an older man with active or convalescent COVID-19. Both conserved end residues are part of each CDR3. A D gene is named only where the DNA matches it firmly. Rows may omit the clone size; those that give it use once, few, many or a size class.

J | V | size | D | CDR3 | DNA
TRBJ1-4 | TRBV19 | NA | TRBD1 | CASSMPRGATNEKLFF | TGTGCCAGTAGTATGCCCAGGGGGGCAACTAATGAAAAACTGTTTTTT
TRBJ2-2 | TRBV7-9 | once | NA | CASSWTLNTGELFF | TGTGCCAGCAGCTGGACACTGAACACCGGGGAGCTGTTTTTT
TRBJ2-1 | TRBV6-5 | NA | NA | CASSWRGGVSYNEQFF | TGTGCCAGCAGTTGGAGGGGAGGCGTCTCCTACAATGAGCAGTTCTTC
TRBJ1-4 | TRBV6-1 | NA | NA | CASSEAFGGANEKLFF | TGTGCCAGCAGTGAAGCGTTTGGCGGAGCTAATGAAAAACTGTTTTTT
TRBJ2-7 | TRBV5-1 | few | TRBD1 | CASSLGGTGRGEQYF | TGCGCCAGCAGCTTGGGCGGGACAGGGAGGGGGGAGCAGTACTTC
TRBJ2-7 | TRBV10-3 | NA | NA | CAISGGGSYEQYF | TGTGCCATCAGTGGCGGAGGATCCTACGAGCAGTACTTC
TRBJ2-2 | TRBV28 | NA | TRBD1 | CASSSGQGTGELFF | TGTGCCAGCAGTTCCGGACAGGGAACCGGGGAGCTGTTTTTT
TRBJ2-1 | TRBV19 | NA | TRBD2 | CASSIEPGLAKPFF | TGTGCCAGTAGTATAGAGCCCGGACTAGCGAAACCGTTCTTC
TRBJ1-2 | TRBV18 | NA | NA | CASSPTGPNGGYTF | TGTGCCAGCTCACCAACAGGACCCAATGGTGGCTACACCTTC
TRBJ2-1 | TRBV18 | NA | NA | CASSRPSGNEQFF | TGTGCCAGCTCACGTCCCTCAGGGAATGAGCAGTTCTTC
TRBJ2-7 | TRBV4-1 | NA | TRBD2 | CASSPMFTARDYSYEQYF | TGCGCCAGCAGCCCGATGTTTACAGCTCGGGACTACTCCTACGAGCAGTACTTC
TRBJ2-7 | TRBV7-2 | NA | TRBD2 | CASSPGRRTSPLSYEQYF | TGTGCCAGCAGCCCCGGGCGGCGGACTAGTCCTTTGTCCTACGAGCAGTACTTC
TRBJ1-5 | TRBV4-2 | NA | TRBD1 | CASSLLGGRSNQPQHF | TGTGCCAGCAGCCTGTTAGGGGGCCGTAGCAATCAGCCCCAGCATTTT
TRBJ1-2 | TRBV4-2 | few | NA | CASSPRGPKGYTF | TGTGCCAGCAGTCCTAGGGGCCCAAAGGGCTACACCTTC
TRBJ2-2 | TRBV9 | NA | NA | CASSVGGGKSTGELFF | TGTGCCAGCAGCGTAGGAGGGGGAAAGAGCACCGGGGAGCTGTTTTTT
TRBJ1-1 | TRBV18 | NA | TRBD1 | CASSRAGTANTEAFF | TGTGCCAGCTCACGTGCCGGGACAGCGAACACTGAAGCTTTCTTT
TRBJ2-7 | TRBV30 | NA | TRBD2 | CAWSRGLAGIYEQYF | TGTGCCTGGAGTCGTGGACTAGCGGGAATCTACGAGCAGTACTTC
TRBJ2-1 | TRBV19 | once | TRBD2 | CASSPGGGTSGYNEQFF | TGTGCCAGTAGTCCTGGAGGTGGGACTAGCGGTTACAATGAGCAGTTCTTC
TRBJ1-3 | TRBV7-2 | NA | NA | CASTIFSGNTIYF | TGTGCCAGCACCATTTTTTCTGGAAACACCATATATTTT
TRBJ2-3 | TRBV5-1 | once | NA | CASSLGSTQPSTDTQYF | TGCGCCAGCAGCTTGGGGTCTACCCAACCTAGCACAGATACGCAGTATTTT
TRBJ2-1 | TRBV5-1 | NA | TRBD1 | CASSFSDRFSYNEQFF | TGCGCCAGCAGCTTCTCGGACAGGTTCTCCTACAATGAGCAGTTCTTC
TRBJ2-3 | TRBV18 | NA | TRBD2 | CASSPREGLRDTQYF | TGTGCCAGCTCACCCCGGGAGGGCCTGAGAGATACGCAGTATTTT
TRBJ1-6 | TRBV7-2 | NA | NA | CASSPTMGPTSLHF | TGTGCCAGCAGCCCCACTATGGGGCCCACTTCCCTCCACTTT
TRBJ2-7 | TRBV12-3/TRBV12-4 | NA | TRBD2 | CASSRTSGYEQYF | TGTGCCAGCAGCCGGACTAGCGGTTACGAGCAGTACTTC
TRBJ1-2 | TRBV6-4 | NA | TRBD1 | CASRIAGTGGYGYTF | TGTGCCAGCAGGATCGCCGGGACAGGGGGCTATGGCTACACCTTC
TRBJ2-5 | TRBV7-2 | NA | NA | CASSSGRGRGPRGTQYF | TGTGCCAGCAGCTCCGGCCGGGGCAGGGGCCCTAGAGGGACCCAGTACTTC
TRBJ1-5 | TRBV7-9 | NA | TRBD1 | CASSLAGTGRNQPQHF | TGTGCCAGCAGCTTAGCGGGGACAGGGCGCAATCAGCCCCAGCATTTT
TRBJ2-1 | TRBV24-1 | NA | TRBD2 | CATSSAGVFHEQFF | TGTGCCACCAGCTCGGCGGGAGTATTCCATGAGCAGTTCTTC
TRBJ2-7 | TRBV11-2 | NA | NA | CASSLDSAGTYEQYF | TGTGCCAGCAGCTTAGATAGCGCTGGAACCTACGAGCAGTACTTC
TRBJ2-7 | TRBV7-9 | NA | TRBD2 | CASSRLAGVGYGEQYF | TGTGCCAGCAGCCGCCTAGCGGGAGTTGGTTACGGCGAGCAGTACTTC
TRBJ2-4 | TRBV7-8 | NA | TRBD2 | CASSLAGGAGNIQYF | TGTGCCAGCAGCTTAGCGGGAGGGGCGGGAAACATTCAGTACTTC
TRBJ1-4 | TRBV19 | NA | TRBD1 | CASRSPGQAATNEKLFF | TGTGCCAGTAGGAGCCCGGGACAGGCTGCAACTAATGAAAAACTGTTTTTT
TRBJ2-2 | TRBV7-3 | once | NA | CASSLITGNTGELFF | TGTGCCAGCAGCTTAATAACAGGGAACACCGGGGAGCTGTTTTTT
TRBJ1-2 | TRBV19 | NA | NA | CASSISDGGRTGYTF | TGTGCCAGTAGTATCTCGGATGGGGGGAGAACTGGCTACACCTTC
TRBJ2-1 | TRBV24-1 | NA | NA | CATRREDHNEQFF | TGTGCCACCAGGAGGGAGGACCACAATGAGCAGTTCTTC
TRBJ1-3 | TRBV6-6 | NA | NA | CASSNGEDTIYF | TGTGCCAGCAGTAACGGGGAGGACACCATATATTTT
TRBJ2-5 | TRBV15 | NA | NA | CATSASNQETQYF | TGTGCCACCAGCGCGTCCAATCAAGAGACCCAGTACTTC
TRBJ2-7 | TRBV6-5 | NA | TRBD1 | CASSPTGGSYEQYF | TGTGCCAGCAGTCCGACAGGGGGCTCCTACGAGCAGTACTTC
TRBJ1-4 | TRBV30 | NA | NA | CAWSSRGQEKLFF | TGTGCCTGGAGTTCGAGGGGACAAGAAAAACTGTTTTTT
TRBJ1-2 | TRBV7-9 | NA | NA | CASSQGAYHGYTF | TGTGCCAGCAGCCAAGGGGCGTACCATGGCTACACCTTC
TRBJ1-2 | TRBV4-2 | NA | NA | CASSQEDSSNYGYTF | TGTGCCAGCAGCCAAGAGGACAGCTCTAACTATGGCTACACCTTC
TRBJ1-4 | TRBV10-3 | NA | NA | CAISSQGGLTEKLFF | TGTGCCATCAGTTCCCAGGGCGGTCTGACTGAAAAACTGTTTTTT
TRBJ2-5 | TRBV3-1/TRBV3-2 | NA | NA | CASSQDEATETQYF | TGTGCCAGCAGCCAAGATGAGGCGACGGAGACCCAGTACTTC
TRBJ2-7 | TRBV9 | NA | NA | CASSPLGGGGSYEQYF | TGTGCCAGCAGCCCTCTTGGGGGCGGGGGATCCTACGAGCAGTACTTC
TRBJ1-6 | TRBV28 | NA | NA | CASSPEKVLDNSPLHF | TGTGCCAGCTCCCCGGAGAAGGTACTGGATAATTCACCCCTCCACTTT
TRBJ2-3 | TRBV15 | NA | TRBD1 | CATSPPPGGPDTQYF | TGTGCCACCAGCCCCCCCCCAGGGGGTCCAGATACGCAGTATTTT
TRBJ1-3 | TRBV18 | NA | NA | CASSLEMAGSGNTIYF | TGTGCCAGCTCACTAGAAATGGCAGGCTCTGGAAACACCATATATTTT
TRBJ1-2 | TRBV29-1 | NA | NA | CSVALIYGYTF | TGCAGCGTCGCCCTAATCTATGGCTACACCTTC
TRBJ1-2 | TRBV4-2 | NA | TRBD1 | CASSQTGAGNYGYTF | TGTGCCAGCAGCCAGACAGGGGCGGGTAACTATGGCTACACCTTC
TRBJ1-2 | TRBV2 | NA | TRBD1 | CASGLQGAGGYTF | TGTGCCAGCGGCCTACAGGGGGCCGGGGGCTACACCTTC